This entry is about one T cell receptor (beta chain). This sample was included in a study of blood T cell repertoires in COVID-19. Overall study context: Sources were T cells, B-cell-depleted T cells, or PBMCs; the material itself was cDNA or gDNA.

Profiled with immunoSEQ multiplex PCR; TCRdb holds only in-frame clones, not every one. The sample has some 290,000 clones, approximately 91% seen once. V trimming: 6 bases; J trimming: 4 bases; junction bases outside the gene matches: 4. In germline, CDR1 is SNHLY, CDR2 FYNNEI. The CDR3 has 14 amino acids. The sample comprised PBMCs or T cells enriched from blood (not recorded which). The TCR comes from a woman aged 40 to 55 with acute COVID-19. The chain carries TRBV2 and TRBJ2-7; 12 bases fit TRBD1. The CDR3 sequence is CASSGDRGLYEQYF. In nucleotides, the CDR3 is TGTGCCAGCAGCGGGGACAGGGGGCTTTACGAGCAGTACTTC.